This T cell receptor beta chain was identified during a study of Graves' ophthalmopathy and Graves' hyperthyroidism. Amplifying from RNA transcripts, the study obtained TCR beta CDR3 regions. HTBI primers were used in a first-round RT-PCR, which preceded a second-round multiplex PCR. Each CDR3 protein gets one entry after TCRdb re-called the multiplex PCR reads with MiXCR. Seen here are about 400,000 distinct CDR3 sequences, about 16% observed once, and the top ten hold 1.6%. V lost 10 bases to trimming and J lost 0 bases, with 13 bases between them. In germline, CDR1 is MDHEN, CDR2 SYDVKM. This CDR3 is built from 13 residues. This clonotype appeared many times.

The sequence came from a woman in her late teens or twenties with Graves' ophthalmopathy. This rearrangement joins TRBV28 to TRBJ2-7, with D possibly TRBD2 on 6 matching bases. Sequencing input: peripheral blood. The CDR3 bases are TGTGCCATCCGGGACTCAAGCTCCTACGAGCAGTACTTC. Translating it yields CAIRDSSSYEQYF.